This T cell receptor (beta chain) was retrieved from a study of identical twins. All of the donors were Caucasians in good health. A template switching step contributed a universal primer site, while unique molecular identifiers were present in the cDNA. TCRdb reprocessed the 5' RACE reads with MiXCR, giving one entry per CDR3 protein. Here the sample spans more than 350,000 distinct CDR3 sequences, roughly 9% being singletons. Between the trimmed V and J ends, which lost 5 bases and 1 base, there was a span of 13 bases. Germline assignment: CDR1 SGHRS and CDR2 YFSETQ. The CDR3 has 15 amino acids. Sequenced: naive T cells sorted from blood. The source is a woman in her fifties or sixties in good health. This chain uses TRBV5-1 with TRBJ1-5, with D unclear. The CDR3 DNA reads as TGCGCCAGCAGTGAAGAGTTTACGAGCAATCAGCCCCAGCATTTT. This encodes CASSEEFTSNQPQHF.